What follows describes a single TCR beta chain. Its antigen is unidentified. TCRdb's table, derived via immunoSEQ multiplex PCR, lists solely in-frame clones and lacks some. This sample has tens of thousands of clones, with around nine tenths found just once. Time point described: week 35, safety follow-up. Alongside topical imiquimod, each dose of vaccine comprised 300 ug of mutant IDH1 20-mer peptide. The sample belongs to a study of a mutant IDH1 vaccine in newly diagnosed glioma. Study-wide background: Vaccinations were initiated 4-6 weeks following radiotherapy alone, or were given together with temozolomide cycles. Treated patients, averaging 40.4 years, were about 60% male and approximately 38% female. Previous treatment comprised radiotherapy, temozolomide, or both, mostly both.

The CDR3 contains 16 residues. Germline V gene lookup returns CDR1 MNHEY and CDR2 SMNVEV (reference sequence). J lost 7 bases, V lost 5 bases, and 14 bases had no gene match. The sequenced sample was PBMCs, obtained from a glioma patient whose treatment included an IDH1 peptide vaccine. This chain links TRBV27 with TRBJ2-1, with 7 positions matching TRBD2. This receptor was obtained from a man younger than 40 with glioma. CDR3 coding DNA: TGTGCCAGCAGTCCCTTCGGAGCGGGGTACGGGAATGAGCAGTTCTTC. Translated: CASSPFGAGYGNEQFF.